This TCR beta chain was profiled in a study of shared clonotypes between healthy human individuals. The data were produced by immunoSEQ multiplex PCR, yet TCRdb's version contains in-frame clones alone and is incomplete. The sample lists about 2 million clones; 85% to 95% were seen once. V lost 0 bases and J 3 bases, leaving 12 bases between the germline ends. The CDR3 has 17 amino acids. Germline CDR1 and CDR2: LGHNA and YSLEER. The genes are TRBV4-3 and TRBJ1-6; TRBD1 might be the D (6 bases). What was sequenced was naive CD4+ T cells sorted from blood. The subset here: CD45RA+ positively selected. This TCR derives from a man between 18 and 35 years old in good health. CDR3 sequence (DNA): TGCGCCAGCAGCCAAGAGGGAGCAGGGGTCTATAATTCACCCCTCCACTTT. Its protein product is CASSQEGAGVYNSPLHF.